This T cell receptor (beta chain) was retrieved from a study of T cell responses to AZD1222 COVID-19 vaccine. About the study: Second-dose intervals near 4 or 12 weeks were combined.

Between the trimmed V and J ends, which lost 5 bases and 7 bases, there was a span of 11 bases. The CDR3 is made up of 12 amino acids. The germline gives CDR1 SEHNR, CDR2 FQNEAQ (reference sequence). Clones were read by immunoSEQ multiplex PCR, and TCRdb kept only the in-frame ones, dropping some. The profile shows about 120,000 clones, around 85% of them singletons. This sequence was found in an adult in good health. This specimen consisted of peripheral blood, obtained on day 0 of AZD1222 vaccination. This chain joins TRBV7-9 and TRBJ1-1; D ambiguous. The CDR3 coding sequence is TGTGCCAGCAGCACGGGCCTAAATGAAGCTTTCTTT. Encoded protein: CASSTGLNEAFF.